This entry is about one T cell receptor beta chain. Antigen unknown. MiXCR was run by TCRdb on the reads, yielding one entry per CDR3 protein. This repertoire shows 650,000 to 900,000 distinct CDR3 sequences, approximately 32% found once; its top ten account for around 11%. The sample comes from a study of T cell repertoires in cytomegalovirus infection. Study overall: Both CMV infection and a matching HLA type were indicated by public TCR beta signatures.

This TCR came from a human donor in good health (CMV status not recorded). Some clones in this sample may be carry-over from other donors' samples. Sample: cultured CD8+ T cells from PBMCs, taken from culture after CMV antigen stimulation.

In nucleotides, the CDR3 is TGTGCCAGCAGCTTAACCAAGATGGGGTTAGCCAAAAACATTCAGTACTTC. This encodes CASSLTKMGLAKNIQYF. The J gene is TRBJ2-4, the V gene TRBV7-4; the D is unclear. This CDR3 has 17 residues. Germline lookup yields CDR1 SGHVT and CDR2 SQSDAQ. The germline V and J ends were trimmed by 2 bases and 0 bases, with 14 bases remaining between them.